This TCR beta chain was captured by sequencing in a study of shared clonotypes between healthy human individuals (dated by TCRdb to 2019 to 2021). Turning to the overall study: A couple of women and a few men aged 18 to 49 years were included in the cohort. Per donor, three plates each were used for CD4 naive and CD4 memory, two for CD8 naive, and one for CD8 memory. Between about 0.9 and 10 billion PBMCs per donor were obtained by leukapheresis. Different laboratories and diverse techniques were used to prepare libraries and sequence TCR repertoires, to increase sequencing depth and limit assay-specific biases. Blood TCR repertoires of roughly 5 healthy adults were deeply sequenced to estimate repertoire size and the extent of clonotype sharing between individuals.

Healthy HIV-negative adults with no recently reported acute infections or vaccinations were included as donors. All donors were Caucasian adults living in Nashville, Tennessee, USA. CD4+ T cells were enriched by magnetic negative selection, after which naive cells were positively selected on CD45RA and the negative fraction was taken as the memory subset. Blood was obtained by leukapheresis, after which PBMCs were separated by Ficoll-Histopaque density gradient centrifugation and cryopreserved in liquid nitrogen vapor phase. Analytical flow cytometry was used to check the purity and quantity of every magnetically sorted T cell population. Genomic DNA was isolated from each sorted fraction and quantified by UV absorbance on a Nanodrop 2000c. Concerning this clone itself: Its specific antigen is unknown. Base quality data are lacking; no much larger clone is found one base away.

The CDR3 sequence holds 13 residues, the cysteine and phenylalanine included. Kept here is only the CDR3 DNA, which spans 39 bases and is read in frame from base 1. CDR1 and CDR2, per the germline V gene, are SNHLY and FYNNEI. V was cut back by 8 bases and J by 7 bases, leaving a gap of 17 bases between them. General conclusions and limits of the study: Higher generation probabilities were observed for clonotypes shared by all four sorted-subset donors than for non-shared clonotypes. Based on pairwise subsampling, the degree of clonotype sharing among donors was expected to be affected by sequencing depth. Larger estimated clonotype richness was generally found for naive subsets than for memory subsets. Incomplete sequencing was indicated by rarefaction of sorted-subset datasets, despite the large sequencing depth. The small number of donors limited the genetic and exposure-history diversity represented. When four donors were compared, the shared fraction of clonotypes was about 5.2% for naive CD4, roughly 3.3% for naive CD8, roughly 2.3% for memory CD4, and less than 0.45% for memory CD8. Only blood was sampled, and tissue TCR repertoires likely differ from those in blood.

Using the deep immunoSEQ assay, TCR CDR3 regions were amplified from genomic DNA by multiplex PCR. Extracted genomic DNA from each cell subset was distributed evenly across all wells of several immunoSEQ 96-well plates, and each plate was treated as a replicate. For sorted subsets, each replicate PCR was loaded with approximately 190 ng genomic DNA, equivalent to 32,000 or so T cell genomes. The purified libraries were quantified using a Qubit 3.0 fluorometer, sized with a Bioanalyzer 2100, and then quantified again using the KAPA Library Quantification kit. A separate single-read 150-cycle Illumina NextSeq 550 flow cell was used to sequence each immunoSEQ 96-well plate. The published analysis was carried out like this. Because the immunoSEQ output held only junctional sequences and lacked quality scores, the filtering could not match the filtering applied to full-length reads. To assign V/J genes and CDR3, sequences were annotated using PyIR, a Python wrapper for IgBLAST v1.9, with IMGT germline references. Any read was removed if the V/J assignment was weak (E-value above 1e-6), the CDR3 was missing, or the read contained stop codons, out-of-frame junctions, or ambiguous translated residues. V3J clonotypes were defined as sequences sharing the same inferred V gene, J gene, and CDR3 amino acid sequence. Percentage overlap between repertoires was calculated by dividing the number of shared unique clonotypes by the size of the smaller repertoire. RTK rarefaction, the Chao1 estimator, and Recon v2.1 estimates of unobserved clonotypes were used to assess repertoire richness. For all TCRbeta clonotypes obtained by the gDNA method from a handful of donors, generation probabilities were computed with OLGA. TCRdb mirrors the immuneACCESS table, restricted to in-frame sequences. Some clones are absent from its copies; in checked studies, under half trace to an unresolved V gene, and the reason for the others is unknown. The V and J calls and clone size are taken from that table; D and trimming were inferred from the DNA. This sample gives approximately 1,000,000 clones in total; 78% of them show up just once. In total, the top ten clones hold more than 0.5% of the sample.

Rearrangement joined TRBV2 to TRBJ1-2, with the identity of the D gene unclear. This TCR was recovered from a man between 18 and 35 years old in good health. Some clones in this sample may be carry-over from other donors' samples. Sequencing used memory CD4+ T cells from PBMCs. Interpreted using the paper, the cell subset or site label stands for: CD45RA-negative fraction. The encoded CDR3 is CASLFAKEAGYTF. The nucleotide sequence is TGTGCCAGCCTCTTTGCCAAGGAGGCTGGCTACACCTTC.